The entry below describes one T cell receptor (beta chain). It has no known antigen specificity. No base-level quality is on record; no much larger clone is a single base apart. This specimen belongs to a study of CD8+CD57+ T cells in acquired aplastic anemia (dated by TCRdb to the late 2010s). Some background on the complete study: DNA extracted from sorted CD4+ and CD8+ cells had a mean of approximately 3.3 ug, with a range of roughly 0.18 to 27.4 ug. Healthy donor samples averaged approximately 10 million reads for CD4+ and under 12 million for CD8+ cells.

In this study, sorted CD4+ and CD8+ T cells from the blood of healthy subjects and of severe aplastic anemia patients had their TCR repertoires deep-sequenced. Ficoll-Paque density gradient centrifugation was used to isolate peripheral blood mononuclear cells. Before DNA was extracted, CD4+ and CD8+ T cells were sorted using either FACS or magnetic beads. The CDR3 measures 17 amino acids from cysteine to phenylalanine. The kept DNA is CDR3 alone, 51 bases in frame from the first base. Based on the germline V gene, the CDR1 and CDR2 sequences are SGHAT and FQNNGV. The germline V and J ends show losses of 4 bases and 2 bases respectively, and no gene match explains 5 bases of the junction. Genomic DNA was used as template for profiling of TCR beta VDJ combinations and CDR3 sequences. An Illumina HiSeq 2000 was used for TCR repertoire sequencing. Processing in the source paper ran as follows. TRBV/TRBJ rearrangement plots, CDR3 size and DJ length profiles, and Simpson's diversity index were used to assess repertoires. The most abundant DNA sequence in the deep sequencing data was defined as the immunodominant clone. CDR3 amino acid sequences were screened for sharing across subjects and compared with published repertoires and the VDJdb database. The public reads were reprocessed in TCRdb via fastp at Q25 and MiXCR, keeping in-frame beta chains. Every entry covers one CDR3 protein and lists the most common genes and DNA from its rows. TCRdb's processing, not the authors' own work, is the source of the V and J calls. The sample records approximately 32,000 distinct CDR3 sequences, around three quarters of which are singletons. Of the sample, roughly 23% is held by the ten largest clones.

Points the paper makes about the study in general: Around 28 CD8+ CDR3 sequences were found to be shared between patients and controls, but these sequences appeared to be highly expressed in patients and within the immunodominant clones of the patients. Between patients and healthy controls, no significant difference in CD8+ Simpson's diversity was found (P=0.060).

Sequencing was done on a sample of sorted CD4+, CD8+, or CD8+CD57+ T cells (not recorded which) from PBMCs. This TCR was recovered from a human donor in good health, serving as a control. The chain couples TRBV11-2 to TRBJ2-3, with 14 bases aligning to TRBD2. The CDR3 corresponds to CASSSTSGGAVTDTQYF. The DNA sequence reads TGTGCCAGCAGCTCGACTAGCGGGGGGGCCGTCACAGATACGCAGTATTTT.